This passage covers 8 T cell receptor beta chains from one sample sequenced in a study of T cells in Graves' hyperthyroidism and ophthalmopathy. Amplification of TCR beta CDR3 regions was performed using RNA transcripts as template. First-round RT-PCR targeting the TCR CDR3 was performed with the HTBI primer set. TCRdb re-analysed the multiplex PCR reads in MiXCR, keeping a single row per CDR3 protein. The table lists about 420,000 distinct CDR3 sequences, around 14% of them singletons. Sequenced: blood. These receptors all come from a woman younger than 35 with Graves' hyperthyroidism.

The chain combines TRBV20-1 with TRBJ1-6; D unclear. Germline V gene lookup returns CDR1 DFQATT and CDR2 SNEGSKA (reference sequence). V lost 5 bases and J 0 bases, leaving 14 bases between the germline ends. The CDR3 is made up of 16 amino acids. The CDR3 DNA reads as TGCAGTGCTCCCGGGAGTTCAAGCTCCTATAATTCACCCCTCCACTTT. Translating it yields CSAPGSSSSYNSPLHF.

This clonotype was found many times. The gene calls are TRBV12-5 and TRBJ1-1; tentative D call: TRBD1 (6 bases). This CDR3 is 13 amino acids long. Trimming shortened V by 3 bases and J by 6 bases, and 11 bases separated the two germline ends. CDR1 LGHNT and CDR2 FRNRAP come from the germline V gene. CDR3 DNA sequence: TGTGCTAGTGGTTTTACGAAGGGGGCTGAAGCTTTCTTT. Translation: CASGFTKGAEAFF.

This clonotype has ten or more counts. As DNA, the CDR3 is TGTGCCAGCAGCTTAAACGGGGGATTGGGCAATCAGCCCCAGCATTTT. Translation gives CASSLNGGLGNQPQHF. The chain joins TRBV7-8 to TRBJ1-5, with D possibly matching TRBD1 (5 bases). This CDR3 has 16 amino acids. The germline V and J ends were trimmed by 2 bases and 2 bases, with 13 bases remaining between them. CDR1 is SGHVS and CDR2 is FQNEAQ in the germline V gene.

This clonotype was detected ten times or more. V gene TRBV14 combines with J gene TRBJ2-2; 11 bases agree with TRBD2. This CDR3 is 16 amino acids long. V dropped 0 bases and J dropped 5; count of bases not matched to a gene: 2. Germline V gene sequence: CDR1 SGHDN, CDR2 FVKESK. This CDR3 reads CASSQDTSGGTGELFF. The CDR3 DNA reads TGTGCCAGCAGCCAAGACACTAGCGGGGGAACCGGGGAGCTGTTTTTT.

This clonotype was seen ten or more times. The chain links TRBV12-3 or TRBV12-4 to TRBJ2-1; TRBD2 matches 10 bases. The CDR3 totals 16 residues. J was trimmed by 9 bases and V by 6 bases; bases with no gene match: 14. The CDR3 protein is CASSPTGLAGAGEQFF. The CDR3 region has the DNA TGTGCCAGCAGCCCTACCGGTCTAGCGGGAGCGGGTGAGCAGTTCTTC.

This clonotype was counted ten times or more. The chain links TRBV7-9 to TRBJ2-2, with D perhaps matching TRBD1 (5 bases). The CDR3 is 14 amino acids. Germline V gene data show CDR1 as SEHNR and CDR2 as FQNEAQ (reference sequence). V was pared by 4 bases and J by 3 bases, with 9 bases between. The CDR3 sequence: CASSYSGYTGELFF. In DNA, the CDR3 is TGTGCCAGCAGCTATTCAGGGTACACCGGGGAGCTGTTTTTT.

This clonotype came up a few times. The chain employs TRBV5-1 and TRBJ1-6; D uncertain. Germline V gives CDR1 SGHRS, CDR2 YFSETQ. The CDR3 covers 15 residues. The ends were cut back, 2 bases at V and 8 bases at J, with 14 bases in the middle. CDR3 coding DNA: TGCGCCAGCAGCTTAACGAGCCTAAGGGATTCACCCCTCCACTTT. Amino acid sequence: CASSLTSLRDSPLHF.

This clonotype appeared many times. The chain recombines TRBV28 with TRBJ2-5, with a tentative D call TRBD2 (6 bases). From germline, CDR1 is MDHEN and CDR2 SYDVKM. CDR3 length: 15 residues. V was clipped by 3 bases and J by 4 bases, with 15 bases between them. CDR3 nucleotide sequence: TGTGCCAGCAGTTTTGTTCGGGGGATTTCAGAGACCCAGTACTTC. It specifies CASSFVRGISETQYF.